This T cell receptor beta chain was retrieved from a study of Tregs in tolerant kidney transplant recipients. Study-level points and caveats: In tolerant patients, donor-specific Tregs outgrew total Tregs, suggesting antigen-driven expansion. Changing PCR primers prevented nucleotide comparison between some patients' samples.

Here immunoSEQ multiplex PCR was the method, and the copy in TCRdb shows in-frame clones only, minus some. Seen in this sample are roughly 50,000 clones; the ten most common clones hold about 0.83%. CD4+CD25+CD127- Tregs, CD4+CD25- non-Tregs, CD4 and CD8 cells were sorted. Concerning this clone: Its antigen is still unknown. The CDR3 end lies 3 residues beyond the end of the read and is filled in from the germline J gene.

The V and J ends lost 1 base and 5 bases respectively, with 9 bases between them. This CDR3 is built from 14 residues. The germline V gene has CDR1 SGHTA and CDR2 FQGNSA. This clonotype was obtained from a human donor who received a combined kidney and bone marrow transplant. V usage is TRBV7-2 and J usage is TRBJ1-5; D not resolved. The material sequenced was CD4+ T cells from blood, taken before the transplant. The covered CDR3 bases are TGTGCCAGCAGCTTAGGAGCGGCGGATCAGCCC. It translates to CASSLGAADQP. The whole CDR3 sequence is CASSLGAADQPQHF.